This TCR beta chain was recorded in a study of T-cell memory formation after mild COVID-19. Study-level information: In these data, TCR clusters were largely donor specific. General study findings and limits: Among clones contracting day 15 to 85, CD4/CD8 was balanced, whereas later expanders leaned CD4+.

V dropped 1 base and J dropped 2 bases, with 10 bases sitting between them. Looked up from germline, CDR1 is SQVTM and CDR2 is ANQGSEA. CDR3 length: 14 residues. 5'RACE primed at constant segments yielded TCR alpha and TCR beta cDNA libraries bearing sample barcodes and UMIs. TCRdb used MiXCR to reprocess the 5' RACE reads, holding one entry per CDR3 protein. In the table there are approximately 440,000 distinct CDR3 sequences, about 20% of which are singletons. With respect to this clonotype: Its antigen is undetermined.

Sequencing was performed on PBMCs or a T cell subset sorted from them (not recorded which). The sequence was collected from an adult woman who had mild COVID-19 (a few samples of this study predate the infection). Cell type and time point are not known. J is TRBJ2-3 and V is TRBV29-1; the D is unclear. The CDR3 DNA follows: TGCAGCGTTGAAGGCAGCCGTCACACAGATACGCAGTATTTT. It yields the protein CSVEGSRHTDTQYF.